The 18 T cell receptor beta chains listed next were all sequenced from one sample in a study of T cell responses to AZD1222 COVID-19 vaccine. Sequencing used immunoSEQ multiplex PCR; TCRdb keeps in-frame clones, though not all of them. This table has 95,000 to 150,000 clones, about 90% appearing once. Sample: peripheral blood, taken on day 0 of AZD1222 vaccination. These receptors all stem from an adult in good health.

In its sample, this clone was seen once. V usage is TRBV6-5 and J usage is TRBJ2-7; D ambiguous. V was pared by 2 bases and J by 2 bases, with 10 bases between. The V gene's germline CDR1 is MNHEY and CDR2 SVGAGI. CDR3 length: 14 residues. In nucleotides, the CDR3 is TGTGCCAGCAGTTACCAGCACGCCACCTACGAGCAGTACTTC. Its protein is CASSYQHATYEQYF.

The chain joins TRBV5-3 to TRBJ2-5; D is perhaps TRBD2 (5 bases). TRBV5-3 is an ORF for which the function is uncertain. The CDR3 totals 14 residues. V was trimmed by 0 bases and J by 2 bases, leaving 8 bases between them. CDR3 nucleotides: TGTGCCAGAAGCTTGGCCGGGATTCAAGAGACCCAGTACTTC. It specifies CARSLAGIQETQYF.

This CDR3 is CASSQGYEQYF. In DNA, the CDR3 is TGTGCCAGCAGCCAAGGGTACGAGCAGTACTTC. The chain recombines TRBV3-1 (or the pseudogene TRBV3-2) with TRBJ2-7, with D unresolved. The V end was cut by 1 base, the J end by 4 bases, with 2 bases between. Germline V gene data show CDR1 as LGHDT and CDR2 as YNNKEL (reference sequence). CDR3 length equals 11 residues.

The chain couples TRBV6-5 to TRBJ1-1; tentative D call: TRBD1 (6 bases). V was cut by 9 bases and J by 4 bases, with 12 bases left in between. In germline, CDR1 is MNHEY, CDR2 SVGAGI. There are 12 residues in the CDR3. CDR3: CASSGGGTEAFF. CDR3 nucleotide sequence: TGTGCCAGTTCGGGGGGCGGCACTGAAGCTTTCTTT.

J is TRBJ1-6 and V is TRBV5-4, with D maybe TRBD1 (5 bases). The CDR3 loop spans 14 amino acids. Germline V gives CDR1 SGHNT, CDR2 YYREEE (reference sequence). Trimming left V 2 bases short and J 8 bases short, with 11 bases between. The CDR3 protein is CASSLGTHDSPLHF. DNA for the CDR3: TGTGCCAGCAGCTTAGGGACGCATGATTCACCCCTCCACTTT.

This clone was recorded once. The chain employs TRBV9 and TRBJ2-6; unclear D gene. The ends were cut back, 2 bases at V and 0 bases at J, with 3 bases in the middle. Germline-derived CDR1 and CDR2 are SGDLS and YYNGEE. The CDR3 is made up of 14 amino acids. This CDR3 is CASSVSSGANVLTF. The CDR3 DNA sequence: TGTGCCAGCAGCGTGAGCTCTGGGGCCAACGTCCTGACTTTC.

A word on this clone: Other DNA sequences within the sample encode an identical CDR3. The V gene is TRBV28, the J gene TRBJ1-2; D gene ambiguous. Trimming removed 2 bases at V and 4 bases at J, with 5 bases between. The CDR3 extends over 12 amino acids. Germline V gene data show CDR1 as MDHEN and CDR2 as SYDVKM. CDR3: CASSLQRYGYTF. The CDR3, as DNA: TGTGCCAGCAGTTTACAGCGCTATGGCTACACCTTC.

This chain's CDR3 is CASSLDRGQPQHF. The DNA of the CDR3 is TGTGCCAGCAGCCTGGACAGAGGTCAGCCCCAGCATTTT. V usage is TRBV7-2 and J usage is TRBJ1-5; maybe TRBD1 (6 bases). Germline-derived CDR1 and CDR2 are SGHTA and FQGNSA. The ends were cut back, 5 bases at V and 6 bases at J, with 11 bases in the middle. This CDR3 contains 13 residues.

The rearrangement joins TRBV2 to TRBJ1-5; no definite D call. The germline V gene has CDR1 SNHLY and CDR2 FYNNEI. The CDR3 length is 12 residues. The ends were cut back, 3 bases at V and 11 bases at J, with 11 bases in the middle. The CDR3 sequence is CASSEGGGTQHF. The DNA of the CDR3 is TGTGCCAGCAGTGAGGGAGGAGGGACCCAGCATTTT.

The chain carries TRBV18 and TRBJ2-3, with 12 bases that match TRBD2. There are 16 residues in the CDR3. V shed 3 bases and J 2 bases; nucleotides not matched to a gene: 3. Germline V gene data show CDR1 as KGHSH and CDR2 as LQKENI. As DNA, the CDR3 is TGTGCCAGCTCACCTCTAGCGGGAGGGATCACAGATACGCAGTATTTT. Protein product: CASSPLAGGITDTQYF.

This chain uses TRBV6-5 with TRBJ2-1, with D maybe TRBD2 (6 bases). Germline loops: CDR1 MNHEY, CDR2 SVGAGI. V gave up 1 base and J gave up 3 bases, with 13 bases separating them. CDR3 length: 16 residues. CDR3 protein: CASSYWGFGGYNEQFF. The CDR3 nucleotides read TGTGCCAGCAGTTACTGGGGTTTCGGGGGCTACAATGAGCAGTTCTTC.

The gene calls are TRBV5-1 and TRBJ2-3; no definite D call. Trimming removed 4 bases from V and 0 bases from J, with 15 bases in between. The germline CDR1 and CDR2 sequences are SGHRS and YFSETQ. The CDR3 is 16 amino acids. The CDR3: CASSPPAGTSTDTQYF. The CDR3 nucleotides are TGCGCCAGCAGCCCCCCGGCCGGCACTAGCACAGATACGCAGTATTTT.

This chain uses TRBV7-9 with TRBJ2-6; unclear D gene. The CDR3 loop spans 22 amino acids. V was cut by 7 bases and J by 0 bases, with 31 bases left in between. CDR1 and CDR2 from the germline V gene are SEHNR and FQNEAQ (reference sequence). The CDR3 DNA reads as TGTGCCAGCACCAAGATGGTAATAGGACGATACCCTGGTGGCTCTGGGGCCAACGTCCTGACTTTC. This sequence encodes CASTKMVIGRYPGGSGANVLTF.

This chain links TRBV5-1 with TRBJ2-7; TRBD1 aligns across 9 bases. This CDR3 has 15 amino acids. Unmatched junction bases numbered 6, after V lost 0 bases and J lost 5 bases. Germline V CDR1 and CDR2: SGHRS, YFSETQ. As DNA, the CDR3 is TGCGCCAGCAGCTTGGCACAGGGGGCTCGGAACGAGCAGTACTTC. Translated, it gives CASSLAQGARNEQYF. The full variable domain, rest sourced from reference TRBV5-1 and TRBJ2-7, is KAGVTQTPRYLIKTRGQQVTLSCSPISGHRSVSWYQQTPGQGLQFLFEYFSETQRNKGNFPGRFSGRQFSNSRSEMNVSTLELGDSALYLCASSLAQGARNEQYFGPGTRLTVT.

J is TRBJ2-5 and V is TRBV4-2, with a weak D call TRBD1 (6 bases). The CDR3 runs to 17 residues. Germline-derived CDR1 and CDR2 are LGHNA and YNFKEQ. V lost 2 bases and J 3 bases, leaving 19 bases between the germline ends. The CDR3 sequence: CASSQPGGTTIEETQYF. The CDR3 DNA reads TGTGCCAGCAGCCAACCCGGTGGGACAACCATAGAAGAGACCCAGTACTTC.

In nucleotides, the CDR3 is TGTGCCAGCAGCCCGGGCCCAAACACTGAAGCTTTCTTT. Protein: CASSPGPNTEAFF. The chain couples TRBV7-9 to TRBJ1-1; D not certain. The CDR3 covers 13 residues. From germline, CDR1 is SEHNR and CDR2 FQNEAQ (reference sequence). V was cut by 5 bases and J by 2 bases, with 9 bases left in between.

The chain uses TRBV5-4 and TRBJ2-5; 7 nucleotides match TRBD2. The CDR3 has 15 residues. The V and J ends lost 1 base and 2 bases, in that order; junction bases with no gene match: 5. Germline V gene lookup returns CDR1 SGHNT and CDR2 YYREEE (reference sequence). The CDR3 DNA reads TGTGCCAGCAGCTTGAAATCGGGAGGACAAGAGACCCAGTACTTC. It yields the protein CASSLKSGGQETQYF.

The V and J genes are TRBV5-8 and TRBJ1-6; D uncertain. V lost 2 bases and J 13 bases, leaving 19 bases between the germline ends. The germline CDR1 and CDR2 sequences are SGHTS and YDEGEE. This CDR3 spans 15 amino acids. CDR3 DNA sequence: TGTGCCAGCAGCTTAGTGAGCAGGAACGGTGCGCCCCTCCACTTT. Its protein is CASSLVSRNGAPLHF.